This T cell receptor beta chain was recorded in a study of blood T cell repertoires in COVID-19. In its sample, this clone was seen a few times. Some clones are missing from TCRdb's copy, which holds only in-frame ones; the method was immunoSEQ multiplex PCR. The data show 55,000 to 70,000 clones, with 70% to 90% seen just once and around 10% held by the top ten. The CDR3 spans 15 residues. CDR1 and CDR2 (germline): SGHAT, FQNNGV. The V gene lost 4 bases and the J gene lost 2 bases, with 11 bases spanning the gap. The chain employs TRBV11-2 and TRBJ2-2, with D possibly matching TRBD1 (6 bases). The clonotype comes from a woman in her forties who had recovered from COVID-19. The sequencing sample was made of PBMCs or T cells enriched from blood (not recorded which). This CDR3 reads CASSSWTDNTGELFF. DNA of the CDR3: TGTGCCAGCAGCTCCTGGACAGATAACACCGGGGAGCTGTTTTTT. The entire variable domain, with the rest obtained from reference TRBV11-2 and TRBJ2-2, is as follows: EAGVAQSPRYKIIEKRQSVAFWCNPISGHATLYWYQQILGQGPKLLIQFQNNGVVDDSQLPKDRFSAERLKGVDSTLKIQPAKLEDSAVYLCASSSWTDNTGELFFGEGSRLTVL.